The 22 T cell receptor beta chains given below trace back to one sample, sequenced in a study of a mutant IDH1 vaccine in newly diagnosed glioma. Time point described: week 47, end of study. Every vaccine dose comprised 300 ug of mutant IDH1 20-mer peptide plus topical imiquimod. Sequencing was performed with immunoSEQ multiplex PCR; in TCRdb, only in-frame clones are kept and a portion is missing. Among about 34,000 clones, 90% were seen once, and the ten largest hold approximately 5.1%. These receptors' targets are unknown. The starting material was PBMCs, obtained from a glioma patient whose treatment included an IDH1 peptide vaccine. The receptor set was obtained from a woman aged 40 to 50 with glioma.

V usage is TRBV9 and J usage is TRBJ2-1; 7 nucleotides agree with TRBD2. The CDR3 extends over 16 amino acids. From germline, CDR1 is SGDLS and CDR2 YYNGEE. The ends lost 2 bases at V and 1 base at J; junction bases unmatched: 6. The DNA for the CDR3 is TGTGCCAGCAGCGTCGCGGGAGAGAGGTCCTACAATGAGCAGTTCTTC. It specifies CASSVAGERSYNEQFF.

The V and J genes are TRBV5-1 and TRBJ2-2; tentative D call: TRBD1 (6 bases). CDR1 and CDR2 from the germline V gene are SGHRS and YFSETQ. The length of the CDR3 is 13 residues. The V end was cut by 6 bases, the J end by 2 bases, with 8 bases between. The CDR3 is CASKDSNTGELFF. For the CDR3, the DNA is TGCGCCAGCAAGGACAGCAACACCGGGGAGCTGTTTTTT.

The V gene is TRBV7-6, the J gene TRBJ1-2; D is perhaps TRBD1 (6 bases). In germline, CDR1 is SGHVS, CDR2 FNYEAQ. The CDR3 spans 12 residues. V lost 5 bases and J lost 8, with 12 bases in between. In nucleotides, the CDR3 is TGTGCCAGCAGCGACCAGGGGTGGGGCTACACCTTC. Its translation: CASSDQGWGYTF.

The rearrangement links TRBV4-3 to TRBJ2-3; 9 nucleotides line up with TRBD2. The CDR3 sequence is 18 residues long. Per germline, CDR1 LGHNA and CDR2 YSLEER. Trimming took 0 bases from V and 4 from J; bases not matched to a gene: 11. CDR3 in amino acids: CASSQDRSGTSMADTQYF. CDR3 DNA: TGCGCCAGCAGCCAAGATCGATCCGGGACTAGCATGGCAGATACGCAGTATTTT.

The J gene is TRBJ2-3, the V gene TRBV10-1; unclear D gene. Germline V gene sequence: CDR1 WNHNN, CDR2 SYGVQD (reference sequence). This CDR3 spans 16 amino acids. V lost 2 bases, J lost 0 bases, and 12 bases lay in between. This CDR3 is CASSEGLRPSTDTQYF. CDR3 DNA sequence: TGCGCCAGCAGTGAGGGGTTACGACCCAGCACAGATACGCAGTATTTT.

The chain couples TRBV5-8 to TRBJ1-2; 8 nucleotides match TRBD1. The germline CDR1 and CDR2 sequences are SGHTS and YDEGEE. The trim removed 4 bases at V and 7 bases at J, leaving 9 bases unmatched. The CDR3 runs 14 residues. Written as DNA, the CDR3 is TGTGCCAGCAGCCCCGCTGCCGACAGGGGTGGCTACACCTTC. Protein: CASSPAADRGGYTF.

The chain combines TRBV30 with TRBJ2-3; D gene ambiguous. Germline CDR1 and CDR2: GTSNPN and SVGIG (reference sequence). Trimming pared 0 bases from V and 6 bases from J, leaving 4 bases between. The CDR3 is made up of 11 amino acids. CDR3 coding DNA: TGTGCCTGGAGTGTACCCGATACGCAGTATTTT. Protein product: CAWSVPDTQYF. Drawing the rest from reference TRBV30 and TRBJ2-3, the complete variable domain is SQTIHQWPATLVQPVGSPLSLECTVEGTSNPNLYWYRQAAGRGLQLLFYSVGIGQISSEVPQNLSASRPQDRQFILSSKKLLLSDSGFYLCAWSVPDTQYFGPGTRLTVL.

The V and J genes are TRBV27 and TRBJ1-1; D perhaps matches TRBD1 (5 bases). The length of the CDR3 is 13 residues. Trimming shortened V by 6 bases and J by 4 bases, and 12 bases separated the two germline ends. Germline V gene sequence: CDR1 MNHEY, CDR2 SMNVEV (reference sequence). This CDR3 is CASSAGVGTEAFF. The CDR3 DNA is TGTGCCAGCAGCGCGGGGGTAGGCACTGAAGCTTTCTTT.

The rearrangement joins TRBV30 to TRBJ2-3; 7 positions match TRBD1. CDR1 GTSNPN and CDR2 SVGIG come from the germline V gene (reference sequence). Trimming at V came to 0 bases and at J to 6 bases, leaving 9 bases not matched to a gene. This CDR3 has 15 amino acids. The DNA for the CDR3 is TGTGCCTGGAGTGTAGCACAGGGGAGAGCGGATACGCAGTATTTT. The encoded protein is CAWSVAQGRADTQYF.

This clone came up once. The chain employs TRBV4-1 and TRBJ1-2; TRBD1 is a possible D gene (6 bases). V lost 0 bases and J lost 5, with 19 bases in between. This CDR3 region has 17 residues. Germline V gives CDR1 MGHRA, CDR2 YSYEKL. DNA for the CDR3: TGCGCCAGCAGCCAAGATCCTAGCGGGGGCGTACGTTATGGCTACACCTTC. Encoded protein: CASSQDPSGGVRYGYTF.

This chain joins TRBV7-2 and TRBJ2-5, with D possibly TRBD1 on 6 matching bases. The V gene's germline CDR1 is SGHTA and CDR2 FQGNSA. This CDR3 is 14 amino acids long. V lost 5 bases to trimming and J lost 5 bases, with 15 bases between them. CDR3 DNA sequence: TGTGCCAGCAGCAAGGGACACGCGGTGGAGACCCAGTACTTC. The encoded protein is CASSKGHAVETQYF.

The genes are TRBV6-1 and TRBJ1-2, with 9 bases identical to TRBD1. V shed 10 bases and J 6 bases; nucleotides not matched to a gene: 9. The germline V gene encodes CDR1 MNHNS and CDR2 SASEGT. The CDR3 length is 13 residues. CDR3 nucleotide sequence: TGTGCCAACAGGGACAGGGATCCACATGGCTACACCTTC. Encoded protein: CANRDRDPHGYTF.

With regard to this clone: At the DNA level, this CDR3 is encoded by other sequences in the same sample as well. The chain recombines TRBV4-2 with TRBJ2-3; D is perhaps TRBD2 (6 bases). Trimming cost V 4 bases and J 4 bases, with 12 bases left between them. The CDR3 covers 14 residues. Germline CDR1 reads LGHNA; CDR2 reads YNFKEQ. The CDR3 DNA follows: TGTGCCAGCAGCCCCGGTGGAGGGGCAGATACGCAGTATTTT. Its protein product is CASSPGGGADTQYF.

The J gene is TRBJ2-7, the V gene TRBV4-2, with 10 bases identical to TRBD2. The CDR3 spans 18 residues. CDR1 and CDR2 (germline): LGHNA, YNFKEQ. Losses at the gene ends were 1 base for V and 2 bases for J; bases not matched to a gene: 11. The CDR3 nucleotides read TGTGCCAGCAGCCAAGTAACCAGCGGGGGGGCCTTGACCTACGAGCAGTACTTC. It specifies CASSQVTSGGALTYEQYF.

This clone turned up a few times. Here the CDR3 reads CASRRHRTEAFF. CDR3 DNA: TGTGCCAGCAGAAGACACAGAACTGAAGCTTTCTTT. This rearrangement joins TRBV6-5 to TRBJ1-1; the D is unclear. There are 12 residues in the CDR3. Trimming removed 6 bases from V and 5 bases from J, with 10 bases in between. The V gene's germline CDR1 is MNHEY and CDR2 SVGAGI.

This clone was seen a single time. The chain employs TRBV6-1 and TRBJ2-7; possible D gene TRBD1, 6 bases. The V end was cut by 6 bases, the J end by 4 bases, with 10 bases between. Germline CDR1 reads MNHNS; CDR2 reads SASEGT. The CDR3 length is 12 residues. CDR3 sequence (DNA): TGTGCCAGCAGGGCCACAGGGTACGAGCAGTACTTC. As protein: CASRATGYEQYF.

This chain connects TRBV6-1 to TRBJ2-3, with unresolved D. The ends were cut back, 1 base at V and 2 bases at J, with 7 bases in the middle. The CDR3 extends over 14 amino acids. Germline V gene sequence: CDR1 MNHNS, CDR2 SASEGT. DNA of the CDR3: TGTGCCAGCAGTGAAGACAAAAACACAGATACGCAGTATTTT. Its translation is CASSEDKNTDTQYF.

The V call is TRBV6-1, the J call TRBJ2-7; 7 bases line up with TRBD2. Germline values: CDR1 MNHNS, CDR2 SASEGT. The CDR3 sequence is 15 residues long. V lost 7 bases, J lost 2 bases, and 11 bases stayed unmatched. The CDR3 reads CASNPPGLRTYEQYF. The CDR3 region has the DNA TGTGCCAGCAACCCCCCGGGACTACGAACCTACGAGCAGTACTTC.

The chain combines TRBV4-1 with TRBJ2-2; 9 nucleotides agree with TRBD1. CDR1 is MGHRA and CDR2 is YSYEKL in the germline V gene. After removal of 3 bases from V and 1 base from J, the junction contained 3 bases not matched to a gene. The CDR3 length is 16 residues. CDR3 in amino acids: CASSHWGQGNTGELFF. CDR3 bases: TGCGCCAGCAGCCACTGGGGACAGGGGAACACCGGGGAGCTGTTTTTT.

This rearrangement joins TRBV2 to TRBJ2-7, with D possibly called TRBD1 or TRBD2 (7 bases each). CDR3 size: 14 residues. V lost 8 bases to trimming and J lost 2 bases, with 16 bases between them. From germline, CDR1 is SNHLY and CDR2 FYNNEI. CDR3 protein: CASGGGQRTYEQYF. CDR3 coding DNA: TGTGCCAGCGGGGGGGGACAGAGGACCTACGAGCAGTACTTC.

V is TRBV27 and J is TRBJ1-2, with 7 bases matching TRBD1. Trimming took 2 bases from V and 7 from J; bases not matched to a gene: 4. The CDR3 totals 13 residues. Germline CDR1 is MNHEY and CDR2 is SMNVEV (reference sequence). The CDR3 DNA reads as TGTGCCAGCAGTTTAACAACAGGGGCTGGCTACACCTTC. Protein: CASSLTTGAGYTF.

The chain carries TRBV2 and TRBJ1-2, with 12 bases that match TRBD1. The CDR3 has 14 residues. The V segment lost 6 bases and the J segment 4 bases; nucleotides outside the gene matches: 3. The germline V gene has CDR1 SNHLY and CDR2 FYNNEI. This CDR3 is CASSRGQGAYGYTF. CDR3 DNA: TGTGCCAGCAGCCGGGGACAGGGGGCCTATGGCTACACCTTC.